The rows below give T cell receptor beta chains drawn from one sample of a study of blood T cell repertoires in COVID-19. Clones were read by immunoSEQ multiplex PCR, and TCRdb kept only the in-frame ones, dropping some. The sample contains under 300,000 clones, roughly four fifths of which appear only once. The sample taken for sequencing was peripheral blood. The receptor source for this set is a man aged 50-60 years with acute or convalescent COVID-19. Both conserved end residues are part of each CDR3. Each record gives: D gene, clone size, J gene, V gene, CDR3 protein, CDR3 DNA. The D gene is left open where the match is weak. Rows may omit the clone size; those that give it use once, few, many or a size class.

D gene: NA
clone size: NA
J gene: TRBJ1-1
V gene: TRBV5-1
CDR3 protein: CASSLPGGPNTEAFF
CDR3 DNA: TGCGCCAGCAGCTTGCCGGGGGGGCCGAACACTGAAGCTTTCTTT

D gene: NA
clone size: NA
J gene: TRBJ1-6
V gene: TRBV13
CDR3 protein: CASSLGQGGSPLHF
CDR3 DNA: TGTGCCAGCAGCTTAGGGCAGGGAGGTTCACCCCTCCACTTT

D gene: NA
clone size: NA
J gene: TRBJ1-5
V gene: TRBV6-5
CDR3 protein: CASRQGHSNQPQHF
CDR3 DNA: TGTGCCAGCAGGCAGGGGCATAGCAATCAGCCCCAGCATTTT

D gene: NA
clone size: NA
J gene: TRBJ2-2
V gene: TRBV3-1/TRBV3-2
CDR3 protein: CASSPPGDTGELFF
CDR3 DNA: TGTGCCAGCAGCCCCCCAGGGGACACCGGGGAGCTGTTTTTT

D gene: TRBD2
clone size: NA
J gene: TRBJ2-7
V gene: TRBV13
CDR3 protein: CASSLALTSGRPYEQYF
CDR3 DNA: TGTGCCAGCAGCTTAGCGCTGACTAGCGGGAGGCCCTACGAGCAGTACTTC

D gene: NA
clone size: few
J gene: TRBJ1-2
V gene: TRBV2
CDR3 protein: CASNRQNYGYTF
CDR3 DNA: TGTGCCAGCAACCGTCAGAACTATGGCTACACCTTC

D gene: TRBD1
clone size: NA
J gene: TRBJ1-1
V gene: TRBV28
CDR3 protein: CASSFGDRGRTEAFF
CDR3 DNA: TGTGCCAGCAGTTTCGGAGACAGGGGGCGAACTGAAGCTTTCTTT

D gene: NA
clone size: NA
J gene: TRBJ2-7
V gene: TRBV5-4
CDR3 protein: CASSYSDSNEQYF
CDR3 DNA: TGTGCCAGCAGCTATAGTGACAGCAACGAGCAGTACTTC

D gene: TRBD2
clone size: few
J gene: TRBJ2-1
V gene: TRBV25-1
CDR3 protein: CASDVTSGRSNEQFF
CDR3 DNA: TGTGCCAGCGACGTTACTAGCGGGAGGAGCAATGAGCAGTTCTTC

D gene: NA
clone size: NA
J gene: TRBJ2-1
V gene: TRBV9
CDR3 protein: CASSVSGGTSYNEQFF
CDR3 DNA: TGTGCCAGCAGCGTCTCGGGCGGGACCTCCTACAATGAGCAGTTCTTC